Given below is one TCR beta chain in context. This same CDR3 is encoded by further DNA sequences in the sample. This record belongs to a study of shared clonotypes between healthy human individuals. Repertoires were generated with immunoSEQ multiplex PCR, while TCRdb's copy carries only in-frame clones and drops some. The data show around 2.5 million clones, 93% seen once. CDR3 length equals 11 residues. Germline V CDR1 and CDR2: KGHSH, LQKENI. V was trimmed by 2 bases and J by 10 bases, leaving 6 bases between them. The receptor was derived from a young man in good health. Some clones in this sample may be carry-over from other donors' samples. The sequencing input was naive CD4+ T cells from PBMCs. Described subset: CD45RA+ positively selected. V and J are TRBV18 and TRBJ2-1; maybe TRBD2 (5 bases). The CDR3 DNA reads TGTGCCAGCTCACCAGGAGGCGAGCAGTTCTTC. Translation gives CASSPGGEQFF.